This T cell receptor (beta chain) was observed in a study of blood T cell repertoires in COVID-19. On the study more broadly: Two negative PCRs, clearance, or symptom resolution characterized the recovered Cohort 3 donors. Spain, Italy and the United States supplied samples that represented acute and convalescent COVID-19. From T cells, B-cell-depleted T cells, or PBMCs came the material, which was cDNA or gDNA.

V lost 0 bases, J lost 5 bases, and 7 bases lay in between. This CDR3 spans 13 amino acids. The germline gives CDR1 MGHDK, CDR2 SYGVNS. TCRdb's table, derived via immunoSEQ multiplex PCR, lists solely in-frame clones and lacks some. Counted here are 330,000 or so clones, around 87% occurring once; the ten biggest clones make up 1.5% to 2.5%. This chain links TRBV25-1 with TRBJ1-1; D might be TRBD1 (5 bases). The receptor was isolated from a middle-aged man in a cohort exposed to, infected with or recovered from COVID-19 (not recorded which). The source material was PBMCs or T cells enriched from blood (not recorded which). For the CDR3, the DNA is TGTGCCAGCAGTGAATATCAGGGTACTGAAGCTTTCTTT. Its protein is CASSEYQGTEAFF.